One T cell receptor beta chain is described in this entry. Trimming left V 2 bases short and J 2 bases short, with 9 bases between. Looked up from germline, CDR1 is GTSNPN and CDR2 is SVGIG (reference sequence). This CDR3 has 14 amino acids. TCRdb keeps only in-frame clones here, not all; method: immunoSEQ multiplex PCR. Of over 200,000 clones listed, around 86% are singletons. The sample originates from a study of blood T cell repertoires in COVID-19. This rearrangement joins TRBV30 to TRBJ2-2; the D is unclear. The origin of this receptor is a woman in her thirties who had recovered from COVID-19. Sequences were obtained from peripheral blood. In nucleotides, the CDR3 is TGTGCCTGGAGTCCACAGTTAAACACCGGGGAGCTGTTTTTT. Its protein product is CAWSPQLNTGELFF.